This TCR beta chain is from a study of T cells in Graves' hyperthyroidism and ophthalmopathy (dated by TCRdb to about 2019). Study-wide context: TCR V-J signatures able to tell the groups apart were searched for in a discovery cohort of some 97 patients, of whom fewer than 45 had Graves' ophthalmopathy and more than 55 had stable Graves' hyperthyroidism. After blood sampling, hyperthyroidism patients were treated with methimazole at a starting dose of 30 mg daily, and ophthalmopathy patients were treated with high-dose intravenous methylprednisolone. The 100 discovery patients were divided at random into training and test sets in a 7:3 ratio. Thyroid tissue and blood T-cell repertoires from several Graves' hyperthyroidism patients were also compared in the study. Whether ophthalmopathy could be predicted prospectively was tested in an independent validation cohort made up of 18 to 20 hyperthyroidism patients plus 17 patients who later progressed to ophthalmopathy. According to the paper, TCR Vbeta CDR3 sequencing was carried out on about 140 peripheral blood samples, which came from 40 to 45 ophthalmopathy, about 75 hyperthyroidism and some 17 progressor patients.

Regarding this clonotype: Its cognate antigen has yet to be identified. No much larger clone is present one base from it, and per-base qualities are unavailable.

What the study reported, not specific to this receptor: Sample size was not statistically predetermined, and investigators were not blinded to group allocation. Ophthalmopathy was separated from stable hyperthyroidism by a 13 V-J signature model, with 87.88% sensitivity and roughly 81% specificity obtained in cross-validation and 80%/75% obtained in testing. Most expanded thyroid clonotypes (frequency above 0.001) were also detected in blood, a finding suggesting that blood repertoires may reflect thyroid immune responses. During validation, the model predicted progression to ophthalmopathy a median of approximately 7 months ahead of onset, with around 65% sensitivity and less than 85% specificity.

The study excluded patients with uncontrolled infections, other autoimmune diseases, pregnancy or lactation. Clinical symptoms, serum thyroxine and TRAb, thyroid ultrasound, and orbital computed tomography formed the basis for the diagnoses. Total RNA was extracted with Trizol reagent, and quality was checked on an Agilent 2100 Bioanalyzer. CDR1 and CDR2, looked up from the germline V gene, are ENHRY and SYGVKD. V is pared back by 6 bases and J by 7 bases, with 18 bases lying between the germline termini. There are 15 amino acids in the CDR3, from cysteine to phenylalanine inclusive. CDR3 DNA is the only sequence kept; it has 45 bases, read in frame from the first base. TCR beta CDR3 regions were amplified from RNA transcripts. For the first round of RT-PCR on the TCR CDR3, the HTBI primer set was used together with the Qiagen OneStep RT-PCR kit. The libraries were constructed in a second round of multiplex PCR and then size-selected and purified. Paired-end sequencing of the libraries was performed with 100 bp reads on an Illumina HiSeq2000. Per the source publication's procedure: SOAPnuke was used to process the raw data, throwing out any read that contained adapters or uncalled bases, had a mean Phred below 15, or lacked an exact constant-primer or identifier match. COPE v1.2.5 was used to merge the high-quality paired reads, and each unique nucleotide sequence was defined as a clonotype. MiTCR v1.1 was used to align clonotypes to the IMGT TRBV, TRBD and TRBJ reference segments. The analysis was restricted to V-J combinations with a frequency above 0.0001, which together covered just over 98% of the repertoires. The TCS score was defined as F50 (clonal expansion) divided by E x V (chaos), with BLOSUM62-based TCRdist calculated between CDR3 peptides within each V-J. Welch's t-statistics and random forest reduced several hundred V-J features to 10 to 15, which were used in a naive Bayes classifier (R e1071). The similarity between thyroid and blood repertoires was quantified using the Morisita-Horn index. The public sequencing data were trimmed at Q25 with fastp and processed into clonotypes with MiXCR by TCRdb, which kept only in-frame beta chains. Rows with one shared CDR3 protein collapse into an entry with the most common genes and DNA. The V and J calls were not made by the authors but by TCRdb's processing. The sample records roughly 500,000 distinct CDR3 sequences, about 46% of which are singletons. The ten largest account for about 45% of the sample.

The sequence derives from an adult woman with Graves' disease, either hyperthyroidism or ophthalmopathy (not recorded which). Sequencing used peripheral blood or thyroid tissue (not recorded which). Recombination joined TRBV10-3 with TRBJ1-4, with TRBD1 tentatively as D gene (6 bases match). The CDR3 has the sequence CAIRGAVGPFEKLFF. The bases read TGTGCCATCAGGGGGGCAGTCGGGCCGTTTGAAAAACTGTTTTTT.